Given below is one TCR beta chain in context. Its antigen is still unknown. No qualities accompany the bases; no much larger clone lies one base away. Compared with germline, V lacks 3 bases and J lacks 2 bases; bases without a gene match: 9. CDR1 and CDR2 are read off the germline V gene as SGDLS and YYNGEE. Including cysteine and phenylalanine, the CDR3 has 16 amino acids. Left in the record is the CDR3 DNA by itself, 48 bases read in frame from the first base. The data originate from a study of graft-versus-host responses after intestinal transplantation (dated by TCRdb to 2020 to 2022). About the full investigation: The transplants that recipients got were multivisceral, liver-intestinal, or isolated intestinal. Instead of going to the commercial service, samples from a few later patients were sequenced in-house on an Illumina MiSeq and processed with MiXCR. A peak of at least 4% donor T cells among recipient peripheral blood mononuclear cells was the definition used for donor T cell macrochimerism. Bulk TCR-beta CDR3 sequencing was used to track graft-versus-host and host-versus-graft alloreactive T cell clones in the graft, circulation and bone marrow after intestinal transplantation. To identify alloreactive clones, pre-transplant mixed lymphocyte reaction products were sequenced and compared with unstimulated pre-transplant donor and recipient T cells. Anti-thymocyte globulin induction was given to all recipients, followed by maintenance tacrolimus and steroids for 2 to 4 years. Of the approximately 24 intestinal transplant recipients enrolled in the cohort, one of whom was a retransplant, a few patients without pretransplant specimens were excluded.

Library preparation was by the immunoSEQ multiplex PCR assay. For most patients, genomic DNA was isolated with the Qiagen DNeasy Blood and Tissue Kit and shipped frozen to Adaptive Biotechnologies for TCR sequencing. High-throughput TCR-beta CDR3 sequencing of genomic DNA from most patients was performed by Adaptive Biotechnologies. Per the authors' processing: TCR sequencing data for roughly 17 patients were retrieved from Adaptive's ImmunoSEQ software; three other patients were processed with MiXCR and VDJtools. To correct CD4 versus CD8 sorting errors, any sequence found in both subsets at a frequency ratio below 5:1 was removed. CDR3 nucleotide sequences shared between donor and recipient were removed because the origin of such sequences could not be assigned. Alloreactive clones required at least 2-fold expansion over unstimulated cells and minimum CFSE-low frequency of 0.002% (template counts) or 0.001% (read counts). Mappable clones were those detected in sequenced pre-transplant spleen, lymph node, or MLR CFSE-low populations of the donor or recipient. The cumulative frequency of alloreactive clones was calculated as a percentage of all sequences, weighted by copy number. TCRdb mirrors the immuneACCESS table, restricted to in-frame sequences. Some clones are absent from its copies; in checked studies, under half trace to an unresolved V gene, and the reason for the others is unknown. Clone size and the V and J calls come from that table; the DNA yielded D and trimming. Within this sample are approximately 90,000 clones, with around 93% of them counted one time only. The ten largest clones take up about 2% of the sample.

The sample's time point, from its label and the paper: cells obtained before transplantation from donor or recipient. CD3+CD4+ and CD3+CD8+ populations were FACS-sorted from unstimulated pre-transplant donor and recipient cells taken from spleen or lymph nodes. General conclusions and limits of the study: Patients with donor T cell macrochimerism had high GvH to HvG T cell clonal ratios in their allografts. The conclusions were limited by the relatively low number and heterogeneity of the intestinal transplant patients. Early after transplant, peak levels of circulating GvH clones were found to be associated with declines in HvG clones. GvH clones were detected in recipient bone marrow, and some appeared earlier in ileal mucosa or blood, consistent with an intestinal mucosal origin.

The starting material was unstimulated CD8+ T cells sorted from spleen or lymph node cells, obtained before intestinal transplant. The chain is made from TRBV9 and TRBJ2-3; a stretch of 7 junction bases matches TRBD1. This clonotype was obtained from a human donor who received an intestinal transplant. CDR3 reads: CASSARPGQITDTQYF. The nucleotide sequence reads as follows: TGTGCCAGCAGCGCTCGACCGGGACAGATCACAGATACGCAGTATTTT. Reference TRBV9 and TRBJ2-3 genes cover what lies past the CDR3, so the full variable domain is DSGVTQTPKHLITATGQRVTLRCSPRSGDLSVYWYQQSLDQGLQFLIQYYNGEERAKGNILERFSAQQFPDLHSELNLSSLELGDSALYFCASSARPGQITDTQYFGPGTRLTVL.